The source of this T cell receptor (beta chain) is a study of T cell responses to AZD1222 COVID-19 vaccine. The CDR3 totals 14 residues. V dropped 4 bases and J dropped 2; count of bases not matched to a gene: 2. The V gene's germline CDR1 is SGHRS and CDR2 YFSETQ. Profiled with immunoSEQ multiplex PCR; TCRdb holds only in-frame clones, not every one. The profile covers tens of thousands of clones, with roughly 87% appearing a single time and roughly a sixth taken by the ten largest. The sequence was collected from an adult who received the AZD1222 COVID-19 vaccine. V usage is TRBV5-1 and J usage is TRBJ1-2; 10 bases are shared with TRBD1. The input for sequencing was peripheral blood, taken 28 days after the second AZD1222 dose. The CDR3 DNA reads TGCGCCAGCAGCCCGGACAGGGGGAACTATGGCTACACCTTC. Amino acids: CASSPDRGNYGYTF.